What follows is one TCR beta chain and its context. The germline CDR1 and CDR2 sequences are SQVTM and ANQGSEA. The ends were cut back, 3 bases at V and 11 bases at J, with 17 bases in the middle. The CDR3 sequence is 12 residues long. These data are taken from a study of identical twins. In TCRdb, the 5' RACE reads were re-called with MiXCR into one record per CDR3 protein. The sample contains some 500,000 distinct CDR3 sequences, 9% to 10% of which appear only once. The sample was also linked to a second study, of yellow fever vaccine responses in identical twins.

The TCR originated in a woman between 18 and 29 years old in good health. V and J are TRBV29-1 and TRBJ2-7; a possible D gene is TRBD2 (7 bases). Specimen: PBMCs. The chain's CDR3 is CSVDGGGARKYF. The DNA of the CDR3 is TGCAGCGTTGACGGAGGGGGGGCGCGAAAGTACTTC.